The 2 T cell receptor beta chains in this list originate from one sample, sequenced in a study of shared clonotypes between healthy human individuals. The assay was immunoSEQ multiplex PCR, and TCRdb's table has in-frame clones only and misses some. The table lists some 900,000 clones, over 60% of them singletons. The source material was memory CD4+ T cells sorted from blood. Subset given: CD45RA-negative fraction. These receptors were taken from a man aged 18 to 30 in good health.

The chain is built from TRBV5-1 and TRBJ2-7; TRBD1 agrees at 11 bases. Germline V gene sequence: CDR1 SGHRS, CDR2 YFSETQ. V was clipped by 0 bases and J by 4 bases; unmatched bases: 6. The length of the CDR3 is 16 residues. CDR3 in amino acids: CASSLDWTGGRYEQYF. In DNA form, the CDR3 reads TGCGCCAGCAGCTTGGATTGGACAGGGGGCCGGTACGAGCAGTACTTC.

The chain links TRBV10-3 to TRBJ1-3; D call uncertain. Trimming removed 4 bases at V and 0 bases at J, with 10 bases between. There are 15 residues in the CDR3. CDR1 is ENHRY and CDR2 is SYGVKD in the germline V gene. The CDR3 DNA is TGTGCCATCAGTGTAGCTAAGTTCTCTGGAAACACCATATATTTT. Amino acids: CAISVAKFSGNTIYF.